The present entry profiles one T cell receptor beta chain with its context. The antigen remains unidentified. From blood CD8+ and CD4+ T cells, the TCR beta chain was sequenced. Controls comprised healthy donors matched for age and sex. Trimming shortened V by 6 bases and J by 4 bases, and 12 bases separated the two germline ends. This CDR3 region has 12 residues. Germline assignment: CDR1 SQVTM and CDR2 ANQGSEA. Random hexamers were used to reverse transcribe about 0.45 to 1 ug of RNA. The method of amplification for TCR beta CDR3 was immunoSEQ multiplex PCR, covering 54 Vbeta and 13 Jbeta. Each CDR3 protein is one row after TCRdb ran MiXCR on the immunoSEQ multiplex PCR reads. The sample shows fewer than 200,000 distinct CDR3 sequences, approximately 94% of them seen only once. These data are taken from a study of CD8 T cells in Susac syndrome. Study-level findings and limits: Regarding the TCR sequencing and HLA analysis, the study admitted that a relatively small number of individuals were involved.

Input material: CD4+ T cells from PBMCs. The TCR was taken from a human donor in good health. This rearrangement joins TRBV29-1 to TRBJ1-1; D gene uncertain. In DNA form, the CDR3 reads TGCAGCGTGGCTCTTATTGGCACTGAAGCTTTCTTT. Amino acids: CSVALIGTEAFF.